Presented here are 19 T cell receptor beta chains from one specimen sequenced in a study of radiation and T cells in renal cell carcinoma. Time point of the sample: blood 4 weeks post-SBRT, at nephrectomy. As to treatment: 15 Gy SBRT to primary tumor, nephrectomy 4 weeks later. This table comes from immunoSEQ multiplex PCR, and its TCRdb copy is limited to in-frame clones, with some not included. The repertoire holds fewer than 200,000 clones, with 88% as singletons. The sample consisted of blood, taken from a patient whose treatment included radiotherapy and nephrectomy. Receptor source: a woman in her fifties or sixties with renal cell carcinoma.

The chain couples TRBV5-1 to TRBJ2-5; no clear D gene. The CDR3 length is 14 residues. Trimming cost V 0 bases and J 3 bases, with 9 bases left between them. CDR1 SGHRS and CDR2 YFSETQ come from the germline V gene. CDR3 region: CASSLALAEETQYF. In DNA form, the CDR3 reads TGCGCCAGCAGCTTGGCCTTAGCAGAAGAGACCCAGTACTTC.

The chain uses TRBV19 and TRBJ1-2; D is unclear. CDR3 length: 13 residues. V was pared by 10 bases and J by 3 bases, with 15 bases between. Germline V CDR1 and CDR2: LNHDA, SQIVND (reference sequence). In DNA, the CDR3 is TGTGCCACCAGAGGAGTACCTGACTATGGCTACACCTTC. Protein sequence: CATRGVPDYGYTF.

Here the CDR3 reads CASSEHEGTGSQPQHF. The CDR3 bases are TGTGCCAGCAGTGAACATGAAGGGACGGGGAGTCAGCCCCAGCATTTT. This sequence joins TRBV6-1 and TRBJ1-5; weak D call: TRBD1 (5 bases). CDR3 length equals 16 residues. Germline-derived CDR1 and CDR2 are MNHNS and SASEGT. Trimming cost V 2 bases and J 6 bases, with 17 bases left between them.

The V gene is TRBV5-1, the J gene TRBJ2-1; D is ambiguous. V lost 0 bases to trimming and J lost 7 bases, with 8 bases between them. The CDR3 contains 13 residues. From germline, CDR1 is SGHRS and CDR2 YFSETQ. The CDR3 here is CASSLGGDNEQFF. For the CDR3, the DNA is TGCGCCAGCAGCTTGGGTGGGGATAATGAGCAGTTCTTC.

V and J are TRBV19 and TRBJ1-1, with TRBD1 as a possible D gene (5 bases). The CDR3 consists of 13 residues. V was cut by 4 bases and J by 0 bases, with 6 bases left in between. The germline V gene encodes CDR1 LNHDA and CDR2 SQIVND (reference sequence). The DNA for the CDR3 is TGTGCCAGTAGTACGACAGTGAACACTGAAGCTTTCTTT. Translating it yields CASSTTVNTEAFF.

The rearrangement links TRBV19 to TRBJ2-3, with D hard to call. The CDR3 is 14 amino acids. Germline CDR1 and CDR2: LNHDA and SQIVND (reference sequence). Trimming cost V 7 bases and J 4 bases, with 15 bases left between them. The CDR3 DNA reads TGTGCCAGTACCAATCAAAGCCCCCCAGATACGCAGTATTTT. Its protein is CASTNQSPPDTQYF.

Points on this clone: At one of its ends the junction is not consistent with the germline gene, which may arise from a read error. As DNA, the CDR3 is TGCAGCGTTGGCCCTGATGGCCTAGGGATCTTC. This encodes CSVGPDGLGIF. This chain joins TRBV29-1 and TRBJ2-1; no clear D. Germline V lookup: CDR1 SQVTM, CDR2 ANQGSEA. The CDR3 is made up of 11 amino acids.

The CDR3 nucleotides are TGCGCCAGCGGCCTTGGGGGGCACACCGGGGAGCTGTTTTTT. Translating it yields CASGLGGHTGELFF. The rearrangement uses TRBV5-1 and TRBJ2-2; the D call may be TRBD1 or TRBD2 (6 bases each). The length of the CDR3 is 14 residues. Germline V CDR1 and CDR2: SGHRS, YFSETQ. V was trimmed by 7 bases and J by 3 bases, leaving 13 bases between them.

This chain connects TRBV6-5 to TRBJ2-7; D is ambiguous. Germline CDR1 and CDR2: MNHEY and SVGAGI. There are 13 residues in the CDR3. V lost 10 bases and J 2 bases, leaving 15 bases between the germline ends. The CDR3 region has the DNA TGTGCCACAAGGCACCCCGGTACCTACGAGCAGTACTTC. This encodes CATRHPGTYEQYF.

This chain connects TRBV6-1 to TRBJ1-1, with no clear D. The germline CDR1 and CDR2 sequences are MNHNS and SASEGT. Trimming removed 6 bases at V and 4 bases at J, with 12 bases between. This CDR3 region has 13 residues. CDR3: CASRGRWSTEAFF. As DNA, the CDR3 is TGTGCCAGCAGAGGGCGGTGGAGCACTGAAGCTTTCTTT.

With respect to this clone: Other nucleotide sequences from this sample produce the same CDR3. V and J are TRBV2 and TRBJ2-7; D uncertain. The CDR3 is made up of 12 amino acids. The germline V gene has CDR1 SNHLY and CDR2 FYNNEI. Trimming stripped 4 bases from V and 3 bases from J, with 7 bases between. The CDR3 here is CASSVGLYEQYF. The CDR3 DNA is TGTGCCAGCAGTGTCGGTCTCTACGAGCAGTACTTC.

This clone was observed a handful of times. The V call is TRBV5-5, the J call TRBJ1-1; 10 nucleotides align to TRBD1. The CDR3 sequence is 15 residues long. Trimming removed 5 bases from V and 5 bases from J; junction bases left unmatched: 9. Germline V gene data show CDR1 as SGHKS and CDR2 as YYEKEE (reference sequence). CDR3 sequence (DNA): TGTGCCAGCAGTCGACAGGGGGCTGTTTGGACTGAAGCTTTCTTT. Its translation is CASSRQGAVWTEAFF.

CDR3 DNA sequence: TGCGCCAGCAGCCAAGCGTGGGGCCGGGAGACCCAGTACTTC. Protein sequence: CASSQAWGRETQYF. The chain employs TRBV4-3 and TRBJ2-5; maybe TRBD1 (5 bases). Trimming stripped 1 base from V and 5 bases from J, with 11 bases between. Germline loops: CDR1 LGHNA, CDR2 YSLEER. CDR3 length equals 14 residues.

The genes are TRBV2 and TRBJ2-7; TRBD1 aligns across 7 bases. Looked up from germline, CDR1 is SNHLY and CDR2 is FYNNEI. The ends lost 4 bases at V and 2 bases at J; junction bases unmatched: 5. CDR3 length equals 14 residues. CDR3 sequence: CASSVAGGPYEQYF. In nucleotides, the CDR3 is TGTGCCAGCAGTGTGGCAGGGGGACCCTACGAGCAGTACTTC.

This clone was detected once. The gene calls are TRBV13 and TRBJ1-6; 7 positions agree with TRBD1. The junction had 9 bases not matched to a gene; V was cut back by 4 bases and J by 6 bases. This CDR3 region has 16 residues. Per the germline V gene, CDR1 is PRHDT and CDR2 is FYEKMQ (reference sequence). CDR3 protein: CASSYRPGTANSPLHF. The CDR3 coding sequence is TGTGCCAGCAGCTACCGTCCCGGGACAGCTAATTCACCCCTCCACTTT.

This clone was seen repeatedly, ten times or more. V is TRBV2 and J is TRBJ2-4; D may be TRBD2 (5 bases). V dropped 6 bases and J dropped 6 bases, with 21 bases sitting between them. This CDR3 region has 16 residues. Germline-derived CDR1 and CDR2 are SNHLY and FYNNEI. CDR3 amino acids: CASRKKLELAGNIQYF. The CDR3 DNA is TGTGCCAGCAGGAAGAAACTAGAATTGGCTGGAAACATTCAGTACTTC.

This chain links TRBV10-1 with TRBJ1-2; D perhaps matches TRBD1 (6 bases). V lost 0 bases and J lost 8, with 13 bases in between. From germline, CDR1 is WNHNN and CDR2 SYGVQD (reference sequence). CDR3 length: 14 residues. The CDR3 sequence is CASSESGGLRGYTF. The DNA for the CDR3 is TGCGCCAGCAGTGAGTCTGGGGGGCTGCGGGGCTACACCTTC.

The V and J genes are TRBV19 and TRBJ2-1, with 10 bases lining up with TRBD2. V lost 4 bases and J lost 7; bases outside the gene matches: 7. This CDR3 comprises 15 residues. From germline, CDR1 is LNHDA and CDR2 SQIVND (reference sequence). The CDR3 DNA reads as TGTGCCAGTAGTAGGGGACTAGCGCCGGGTAATGAGCAGTTCTTC. It codes for CASSRGLAPGNEQFF.

CDR3 nucleotides: TGTGCCAGCAGCCCCTCCGTAGTCAGGGAAGGGGAGACCCAGTACTTC. Translating gives CASSPSVVREGETQYF. The V and J genes are TRBV7-9 and TRBJ2-5; D may be TRBD1 (5 bases). The CDR3 has 16 residues. Germline CDR1 and CDR2: SEHNR and FQNEAQ (reference sequence). V lost 5 bases and J lost 5, with 21 bases in between.